The clone carrying this T cell receptor beta chain has at least ten counts. The antigen remains undetermined. The V gene end was trimmed by 5 bases and the J gene end by 6 bases; junction bases not matched to a gene: 11. Germline V gene data show CDR1 as LNHDA and CDR2 as SQIVND (reference sequence). The CDR3 has 16 amino acids. These data originate in a study of spatial heterogeneity in lung cancer. Study-level background: Each distinct TCR and UMI combination averaged more than ten appearances in raw reads.

Each TCR cDNA molecule bore a unique molecular identifier. TCRdb independently ran MiXCR on the 5' RACE reads; one entry per CDR3 protein. Found here are 50,000 to 65,000 distinct CDR3 sequences, more than 6.5% of them singletons; the top ten hold about 3%. Study conclusions and caveats: The study found ubiquitous expanded tumor TCRs in blood more at resection than follow-up.

The time point is: sample taken at primary tumor resection. The authors sequenced whole RNA from tumor, nontumor lung or frozen PBMC without sorting. The 60 to 90 donors had untreated early-stage non-small cell lung cancer. The chain combines TRBV19 with TRBJ1-5, with 9 nucleotides matching TRBD1. The source of this sequence is a female donor with early-stage non-small cell lung cancer. Sample: PBMCs, taken at surgery. DNA for the CDR3: TGTGCCAGTAGTTCACATCCGGGACAGGGAGGTCAGCCCCAGCATTTT. It yields the protein CASSSHPGQGGQPQHF. Using reference TRBV19 and TRBJ1-5 for the parts outside the CDR3, the full variable domain is DGGITQSPKYLFRKEGQNVTLSCEQNLNHDAMYWYRQDPGQGLRLIYYSQIVNDFQKGDIAEGYSVSREKKESFPLTVTSAQKNPTAFYLCASSSHPGQGGQPQHFGDGTRLSIL.